This T cell receptor beta chain was retrieved from a study of shared clonotypes between healthy human individuals. V dropped 1 base and J dropped 2 bases, with 9 bases sitting between them. From germline, CDR1 is LNHNV and CDR2 YYDKDF (reference sequence). CDR3 size: 15 residues. Researchers divided each subset's genomic DNA evenly across several immunoSEQ plates. Each replicate PCR on the sorted subsets used 200 ng DNA (roughly 27,000 T cell genomes). Repertoires were generated with immunoSEQ multiplex PCR, while TCRdb's copy carries only in-frame clones and drops some. Here the sample spans roughly 1,500,000 clones, 98% being singletons. A CD45RA+ naive subset and a CD45RA-negative memory subset were split from CD4+ cells.

The sequencing sample was made of naive CD4+ T cells sorted from blood. Indicated subset: CD45RA+ positively selected. The chain carries TRBV15 and TRBJ2-1, with D unclear. The clonotype was recovered from a man aged 25-45 years in good health. The CDR3 DNA is TGTGCCACCAGCAGAGGGGATTTAACCTACAATGAGCAGTTCTTC. Translated: CATSRGDLTYNEQFF.